This record covers a single TCR beta chain. Its matching antigen is unknown. The ends were cut back, 0 bases at V and 1 base at J, with 10 bases in the middle. The CDR3 is 15 amino acids. Germline V gene lookup returns CDR1 SGHNT and CDR2 YYREEE (reference sequence). The entry originates in a study of shared clonotypes between healthy human individuals. Study-wide results and limits: At large depth, rarefaction still showed sorted-subset sequencing to be incomplete.

DNA at about 200 ng, tens of thousands of T cell genomes, went into sorted-subset replicate PCRs. Data came from immunoSEQ multiplex PCR; TCRdb stores just in-frame clones and leaves some out. The table includes 1,400,000 or so clones, about 98.5% detected once. The clonotype originates from a man aged 30 to 39 in good health. The sample taken for sequencing was naive CD4+ T cells sorted from blood. Subset indicated: CD45RA+ positively selected. This rearrangement joins TRBV5-4 to TRBJ1-1; D ambiguous. CDR3 region: CASSLVRAGNTEAFF. The CDR3 DNA sequence: TGTGCCAGCAGCTTGGTGCGGGCAGGGAACACTGAAGCTTTCTTT.